These 5 T cell receptor beta chains originate from one sample sequenced in a study of blood T cell repertoires in COVID-19. The protocol was immunoSEQ multiplex PCR, while the TCRdb copy is restricted to in-frame clones and leaves out a portion. The sample carries about 260,000 clones, over 75% recorded once. The sample taken for sequencing was peripheral blood. Receptors originate from a woman between 45 and 65 years old with acute or convalescent COVID-19.

J is TRBJ1-1 and V is TRBV29-1; D gene uncertain. CDR1 SQVTM and CDR2 ANQGSEA come from the germline V gene. V lost 6 bases and J 0 bases, leaving 11 bases between the germline ends. The CDR3 length is 13 residues. Here the CDR3 reads CSVVTAMNTEAFF. The CDR3 region has the DNA TGCAGCGTCGTTACAGCCATGAACACTGAAGCTTTCTTT.

This clone was counted a few times. The genes are TRBV27 and TRBJ1-1; D is possibly TRBD1 (6 bases). Germline CDR1 MNHEY, CDR2 SMNVEV (reference sequence). Trimming removed 3 bases from V and 1 base from J, with 12 bases in between. The CDR3 has 15 amino acids. The CDR3 spells CASSLAGAGNTEAFF. The CDR3 DNA reads as TGTGCCAGCAGTTTGGCAGGGGCCGGGAACACTGAAGCTTTCTTT.

V and J are TRBV19 and TRBJ2-3; tentatively, D is TRBD1 (5 bases). Looked up from germline, CDR1 is LNHDA and CDR2 is SQIVND (reference sequence). The CDR3 is 14 amino acids. With 7 bases removed from V and 2 bases from J, the gap between germline ends came to 13 bases. Written as DNA, the CDR3 is TGTGCCAGTAAGCTGGGGCAGGACACAGATACGCAGTATTTT. Translated, it gives CASKLGQDTDTQYF.

V is TRBV28 and J is TRBJ1-5; 9 nucleotides line up with TRBD1. In germline, CDR1 is MDHEN, CDR2 SYDVKM. The junction had 4 bases not matched to a gene; V was cut back by 3 bases and J by 7 bases. The length of the CDR3 is 14 residues. This CDR3 reads CASSFYRGPQPQHF. DNA of the CDR3: TGTGCCAGCAGTTTTTACAGGGGGCCACAGCCCCAGCATTTT. The entire variable domain, with the rest obtained from reference TRBV28 and TRBJ1-5, is as follows: DVKVTQSSRYLVKRTGEKVFLECVQDMDHENMFWYRQDPGLGLRLIYFSYDVKMKEKGDIPEGYSVSREKKERFSLILESASTNQTSMYLCASSFYRGPQPQHFGDGTRLSIL.

This clone has a handful of counts. The V and J genes are TRBV7-9 and TRBJ2-7; D is unresolved. Deletions cut 7 bases from V and 2 bases from J, with 21 bases between. The CDR3 covers 16 residues. Germline-derived CDR1 and CDR2 are SEHNR and FQNEAQ (reference sequence). The DNA for the CDR3 is TGTGCCAGCACCCCGACGAGGTTTGGCGCTCCCTACGAGCAGTACTTC. It specifies CASTPTRFGAPYEQYF.